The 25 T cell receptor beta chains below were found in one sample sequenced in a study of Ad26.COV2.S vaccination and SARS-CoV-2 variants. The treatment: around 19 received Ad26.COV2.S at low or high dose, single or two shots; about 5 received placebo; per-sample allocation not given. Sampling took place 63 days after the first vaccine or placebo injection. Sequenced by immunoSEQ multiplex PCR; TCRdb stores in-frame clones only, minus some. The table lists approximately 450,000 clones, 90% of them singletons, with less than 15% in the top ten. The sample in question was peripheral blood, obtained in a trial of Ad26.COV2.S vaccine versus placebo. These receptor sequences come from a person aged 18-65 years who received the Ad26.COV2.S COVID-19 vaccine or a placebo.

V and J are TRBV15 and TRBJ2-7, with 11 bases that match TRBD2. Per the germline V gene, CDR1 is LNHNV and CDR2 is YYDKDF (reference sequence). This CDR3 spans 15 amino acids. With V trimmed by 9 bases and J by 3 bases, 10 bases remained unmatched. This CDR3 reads CATAALAGGLYEQYF. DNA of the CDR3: TGTGCCACGGCCGCCCTAGCGGGAGGTCTCTACGAGCAGTACTTC. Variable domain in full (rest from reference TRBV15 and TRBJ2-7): DAMVIQNPRYQVTQFGKPVTLSCSQTLNHNVMYWYQQKSSQAPKLLFHYYDKDFNNEADTPDNFQSRRPNTSFCFLDIRSPGLGDTAMYLCATAALAGGLYEQYFGPGTRLTVT.

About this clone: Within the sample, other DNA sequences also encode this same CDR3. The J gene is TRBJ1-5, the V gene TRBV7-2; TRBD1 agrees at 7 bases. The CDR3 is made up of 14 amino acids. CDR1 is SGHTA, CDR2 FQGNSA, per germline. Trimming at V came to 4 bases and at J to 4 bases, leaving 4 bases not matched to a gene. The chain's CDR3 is CASSSRQGNQPQHF. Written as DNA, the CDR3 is TGTGCCAGCAGCTCTCGACAGGGAAATCAGCCCCAGCATTTT.

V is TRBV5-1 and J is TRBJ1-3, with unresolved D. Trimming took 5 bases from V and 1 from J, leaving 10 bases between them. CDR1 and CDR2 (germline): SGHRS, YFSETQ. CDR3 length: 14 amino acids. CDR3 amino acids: CASSGVNSGNTIYF. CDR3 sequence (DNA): TGCGCCAGCAGTGGGGTGAATTCTGGAAACACCATATATTTT.

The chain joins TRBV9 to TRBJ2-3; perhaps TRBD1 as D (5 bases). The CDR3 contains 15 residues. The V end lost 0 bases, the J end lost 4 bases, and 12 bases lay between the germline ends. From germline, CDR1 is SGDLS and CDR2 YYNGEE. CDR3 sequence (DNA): TGTGCCAGCAGCGTAGCCAGGGTCTTCTCAGATACGCAGTATTTT. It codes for CASSVARVFSDTQYF. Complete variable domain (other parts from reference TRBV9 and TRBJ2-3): DSGVTQTPKHLITATGQRVTLRCSPRSGDLSVYWYQQSLDQGLQFLIQYYNGEERAKGNILERFSAQQFPDLHSELNLSSLELGDSALYFCASSVARVFSDTQYFGPGTRLTVL.

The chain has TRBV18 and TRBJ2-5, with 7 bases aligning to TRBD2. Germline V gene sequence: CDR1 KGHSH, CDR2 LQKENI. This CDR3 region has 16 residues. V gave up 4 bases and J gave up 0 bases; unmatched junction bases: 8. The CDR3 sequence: CASSLVAGSYQETQYF. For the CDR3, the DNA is TGTGCCAGCTCACTCGTAGCGGGCTCGTACCAAGAGACCCAGTACTTC.

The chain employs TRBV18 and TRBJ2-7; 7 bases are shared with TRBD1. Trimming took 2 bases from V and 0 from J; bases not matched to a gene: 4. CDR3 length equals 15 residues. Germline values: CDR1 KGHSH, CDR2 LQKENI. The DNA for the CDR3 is TGTGCCAGCTCACCATCGGGGACAGTCTCCTACGAGCAGTACTTC. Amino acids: CASSPSGTVSYEQYF.

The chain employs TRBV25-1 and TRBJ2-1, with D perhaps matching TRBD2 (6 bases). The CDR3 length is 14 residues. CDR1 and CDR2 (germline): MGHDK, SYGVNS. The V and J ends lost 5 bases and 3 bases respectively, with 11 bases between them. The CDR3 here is CASSRASVYNEQFF. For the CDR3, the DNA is TGTGCCAGCAGTCGTGCTAGCGTCTACAATGAGCAGTTCTTC.

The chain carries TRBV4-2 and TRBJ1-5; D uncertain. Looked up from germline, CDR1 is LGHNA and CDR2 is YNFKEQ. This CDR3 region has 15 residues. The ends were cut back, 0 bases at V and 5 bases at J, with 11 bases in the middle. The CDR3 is CASSQELRGDQPQHF. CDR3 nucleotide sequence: TGTGCCAGCAGCCAAGAACTACGTGGAGATCAGCCCCAGCATTTT.

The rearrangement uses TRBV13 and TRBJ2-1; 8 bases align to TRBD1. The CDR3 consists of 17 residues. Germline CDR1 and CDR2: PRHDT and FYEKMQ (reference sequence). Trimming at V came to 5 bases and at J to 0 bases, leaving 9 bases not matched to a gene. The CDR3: CASSILPGGSSYNEQFF. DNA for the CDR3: TGTGCCAGCAGCATCCTACCAGGGGGCAGCTCCTACAATGAGCAGTTCTTC.

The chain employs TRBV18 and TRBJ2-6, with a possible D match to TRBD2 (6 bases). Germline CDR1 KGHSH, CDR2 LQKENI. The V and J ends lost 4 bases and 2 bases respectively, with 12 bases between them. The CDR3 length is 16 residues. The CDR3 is CASSQEGPPGANVLTF. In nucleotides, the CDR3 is TGTGCCAGCTCACAGGAGGGCCCACCTGGGGCCAACGTCCTGACTTTC.

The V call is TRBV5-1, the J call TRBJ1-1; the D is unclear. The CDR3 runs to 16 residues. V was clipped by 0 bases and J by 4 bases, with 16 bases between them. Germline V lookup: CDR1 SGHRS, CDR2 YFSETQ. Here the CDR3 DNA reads TGCGCCAGCAGCTTGGAGAAAACACTCCGAGGCACTGAAGCTTTCTTT. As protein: CASSLEKTLRGTEAFF.

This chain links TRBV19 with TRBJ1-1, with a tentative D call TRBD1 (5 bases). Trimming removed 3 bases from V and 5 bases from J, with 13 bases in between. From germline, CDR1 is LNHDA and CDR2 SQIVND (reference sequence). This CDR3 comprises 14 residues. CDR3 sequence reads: CASSITREGTEAFF. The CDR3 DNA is TGTGCCAGTAGTATTACTCGGGAGGGGACTGAAGCTTTCTTT.

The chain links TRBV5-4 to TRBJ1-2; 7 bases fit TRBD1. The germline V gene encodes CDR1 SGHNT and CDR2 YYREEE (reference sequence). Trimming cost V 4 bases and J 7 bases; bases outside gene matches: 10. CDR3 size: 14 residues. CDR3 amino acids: CASSPDRNRGGYTF. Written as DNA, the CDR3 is TGTGCCAGCAGCCCGGACAGGAATAGAGGTGGCTACACCTTC.

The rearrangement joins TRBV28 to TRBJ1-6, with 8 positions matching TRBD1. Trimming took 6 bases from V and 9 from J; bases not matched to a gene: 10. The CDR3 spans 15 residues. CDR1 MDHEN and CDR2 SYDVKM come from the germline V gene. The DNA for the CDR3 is TGTGCCAGCAGCGATCGGACAGGGAGTTTTTCACCCCTCCACTTT. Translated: CASSDRTGSFSPLHF.

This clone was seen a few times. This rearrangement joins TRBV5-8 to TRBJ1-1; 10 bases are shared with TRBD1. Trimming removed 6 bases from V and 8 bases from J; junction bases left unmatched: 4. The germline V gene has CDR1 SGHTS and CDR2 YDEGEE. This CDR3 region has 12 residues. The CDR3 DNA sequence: TGTGCCAGCACCTGGGACAGGGGCGAAGCTTTCTTT. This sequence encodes CASTWDRGEAFF.

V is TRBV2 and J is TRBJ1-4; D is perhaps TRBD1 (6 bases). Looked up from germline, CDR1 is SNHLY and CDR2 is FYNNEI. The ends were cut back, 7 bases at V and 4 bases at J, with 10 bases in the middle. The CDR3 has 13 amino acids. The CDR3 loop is CASKPGVNEKLFF. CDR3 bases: TGTGCCAGCAAGCCAGGGGTTAATGAAAAACTGTTTTTT.

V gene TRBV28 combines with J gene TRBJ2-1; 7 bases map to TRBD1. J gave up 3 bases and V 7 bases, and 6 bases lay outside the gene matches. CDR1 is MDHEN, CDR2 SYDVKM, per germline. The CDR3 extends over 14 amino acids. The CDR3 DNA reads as TGTGCCAGCAACCCGGGGACAGTCTACAATGAGCAGTTCTTC. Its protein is CASNPGTVYNEQFF.

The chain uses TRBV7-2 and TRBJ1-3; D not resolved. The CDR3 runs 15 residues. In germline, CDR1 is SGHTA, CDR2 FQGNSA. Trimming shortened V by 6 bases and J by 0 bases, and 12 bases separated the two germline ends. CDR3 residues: CASRDPGVSGNTIYF. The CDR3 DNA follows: TGTGCCAGCAGAGACCCCGGGGTCTCTGGAAACACCATATATTTT.

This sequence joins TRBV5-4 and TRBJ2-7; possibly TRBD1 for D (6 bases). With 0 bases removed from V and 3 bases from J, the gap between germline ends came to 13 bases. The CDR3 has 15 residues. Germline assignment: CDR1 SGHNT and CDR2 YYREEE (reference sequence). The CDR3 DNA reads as TGTGCCAGCAGCTTGGGGACAGTGGGGAGCTACGAGCAGTACTTC. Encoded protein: CASSLGTVGSYEQYF.

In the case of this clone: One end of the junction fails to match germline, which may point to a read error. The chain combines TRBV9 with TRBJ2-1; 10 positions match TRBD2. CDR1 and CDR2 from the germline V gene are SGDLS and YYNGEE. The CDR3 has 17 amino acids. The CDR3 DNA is TGCGCCAGCAGCGGGGGGGTGATAGCGGGAGTCACCAATGAGCAGTTCTTC. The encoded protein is CASSGGVIAGVTNEQFF.

In DNA, the CDR3 is TGTGCCAGCAGTGCCCCAGCAGTCTCTCCCTACGAGCAGTACTTC. Amino acid sequence: CASSAPAVSPYEQYF. This chain joins TRBV6-2 or TRBV6-3 and TRBJ2-7; D remains unclear. V shed 5 bases and J shed 2 bases, with 16 bases lying between them. CDR3 length: 15 residues. Germline loops: CDR1 MNHEY, CDR2 SVGEGT.

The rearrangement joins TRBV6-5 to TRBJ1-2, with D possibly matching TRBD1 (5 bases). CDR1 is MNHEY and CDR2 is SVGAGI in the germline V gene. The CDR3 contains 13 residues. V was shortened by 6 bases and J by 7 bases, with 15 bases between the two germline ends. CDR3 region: CASRAGTMSGYTF. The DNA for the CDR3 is TGTGCCAGCAGGGCCGGGACGATGTCTGGCTACACCTTC.

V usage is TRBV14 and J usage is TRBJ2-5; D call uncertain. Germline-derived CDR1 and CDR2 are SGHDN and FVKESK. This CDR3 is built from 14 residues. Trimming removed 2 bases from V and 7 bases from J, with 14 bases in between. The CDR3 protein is CASSQYKGGSTQYF. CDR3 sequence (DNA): TGTGCCAGCAGCCAATACAAGGGTGGGTCGACCCAGTACTTC.

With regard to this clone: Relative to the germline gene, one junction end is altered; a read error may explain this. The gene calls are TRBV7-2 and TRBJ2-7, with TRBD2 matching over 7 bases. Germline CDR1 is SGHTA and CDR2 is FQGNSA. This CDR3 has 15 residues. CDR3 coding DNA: TGTGCCAGCAGCCTCCGGGACTACGGCTCCCACGAGCAGTACTTC. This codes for CASSLRDYGSHEQYF.

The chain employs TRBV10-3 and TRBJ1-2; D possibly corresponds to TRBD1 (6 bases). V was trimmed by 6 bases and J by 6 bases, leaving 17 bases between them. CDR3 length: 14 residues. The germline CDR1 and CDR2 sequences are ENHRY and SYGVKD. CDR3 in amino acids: CAIRPGQPTHGYTF. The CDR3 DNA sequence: TGTGCCATCAGACCTGGACAGCCCACCCATGGCTACACCTTC.